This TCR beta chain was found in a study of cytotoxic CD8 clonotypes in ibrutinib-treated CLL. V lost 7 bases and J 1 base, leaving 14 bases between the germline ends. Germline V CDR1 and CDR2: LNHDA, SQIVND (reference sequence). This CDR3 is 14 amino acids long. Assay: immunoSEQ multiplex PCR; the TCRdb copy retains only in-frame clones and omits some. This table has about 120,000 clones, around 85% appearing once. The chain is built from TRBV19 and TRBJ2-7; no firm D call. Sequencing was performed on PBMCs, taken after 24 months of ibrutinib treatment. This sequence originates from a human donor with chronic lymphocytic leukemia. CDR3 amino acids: CASTSSERSYEQYF. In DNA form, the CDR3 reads TGTGCCAGTACCAGTTCAGAACGTTCCTACGAGCAGTACTTC.